This entry concerns a single T cell receptor (beta chain). The antigen is unknown. Here immunoSEQ multiplex PCR was the method, and the copy in TCRdb shows in-frame clones only, minus some. The sample lists approximately 2.3 million clones, 85% to 95% occurring once. This CDR3 contains 14 residues. J lost 4 bases, V lost 5 bases, and 6 bases had no gene match. Germline V lookup: CDR1 SGHAT, CDR2 FQNNGV. The data are from a study of shared clonotypes between healthy human individuals. The wider study: Each donor contributed plates that comprised three CD4 naive, three CD4 memory, two CD8 naive and one CD8 memory. Study observations and caveats: Rarefaction showed that sequencing of sorted subsets was incomplete (despite large depth). Naive CD4 clonotypes were shared across a handful of donors at 5% to 6%.

Sequencing was carried out using naive CD4+ T cells from PBMCs. The subset is: CD45RA+ positively selected. This receptor was taken from a man between 18 and 29 years old in good health. Some clones in this sample may be carry-over from other donors' samples. The chain couples TRBV11-2 to TRBJ1-2; TRBD1 matches 8 bases. The CDR3 DNA sequence: TGTGCCAGCAGCCAAGGGACAGGAGTCTATGGCTACACCTTC. Amino acid sequence: CASSQGTGVYGYTF. The variable domain in full, completed from reference TRBV11-2 and TRBJ1-2, reads EAGVAQSPRYKIIEKRQSVAFWCNPISGHATLYWYQQILGQGPKLLIQFQNNGVVDDSQLPKDRFSAERLKGVDSTLKIQPAKLEDSAVYLCASSQGTGVYGYTFGSGTRLTVV.